The T cell receptor beta chain under discussion was sequenced for a study of monozygotic twins with inflammatory bowel disease. Study outcomes and limitations: Relative clonotype sharing with others was diminished in IBD patients versus healthy twins, particularly with disease activity. There were differing immunosuppressive treatments, which may have added variability to patient repertoires.

On this clonotype itself: What it recognizes is unknown.

The input for each TCR library was around 3,200 ng of total RNA. Template switching was used to attach UMIs, which incorporated a 6-nucleotide sample barcode. TCRdb re-called the 5' RACE reads; every CDR3 protein appears as one record, without DNA. The specimen's table records about 300,000 distinct CDR3 sequences. The CDR3 has 17 residues. Germline assignment: CDR1 SGDLS and CDR2 YYNGEE. The sequencing input was blood. This TCR was recovered from a human donor with ulcerative colitis or Crohn's disease, or a healthy co-twin of an affected twin (not recorded which). This chain connects TRBV9 to TRBJ2-2; TCRdb designates TRBD1, a call that cannot be tested without DNA. The CDR3 region is CASADSPQSGTTGELFF.